The T cell receptor (beta chain) described here comes from a study of blood T cell repertoires in COVID-19. Profiled with immunoSEQ multiplex PCR; TCRdb holds only in-frame clones, not every one. The repertoire has fewer than 150,000 clones, about 86% of them found once; the top ten carry roughly 8%. Germline assignment: CDR1 KGHSH and CDR2 LQKENI. The ends lost 6 bases at V and 6 bases at J; junction bases unmatched: 11. The CDR3 contains 15 residues. Sequenced input: peripheral blood. The chain is built from TRBV18 and TRBJ2-7; 10 bases agree with TRBD2. The source is a man aged 70 or older who had recovered from COVID-19. The CDR3 DNA reads as TGTGCCAGCTCGCCCAGCGGGGGGGTTGAGGGCGAGCAGTACTTC. It yields the protein CASSPSGGVEGEQYF.